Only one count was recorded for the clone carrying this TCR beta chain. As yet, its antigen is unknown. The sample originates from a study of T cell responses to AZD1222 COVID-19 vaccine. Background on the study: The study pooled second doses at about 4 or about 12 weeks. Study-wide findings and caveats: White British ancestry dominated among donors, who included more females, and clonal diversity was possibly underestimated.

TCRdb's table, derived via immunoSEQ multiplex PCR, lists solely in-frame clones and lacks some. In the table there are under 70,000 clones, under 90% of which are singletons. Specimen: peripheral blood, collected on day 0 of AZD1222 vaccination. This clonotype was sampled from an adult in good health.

CDR3: CASSLGPVGGELFF. CDR3 coding DNA: TGTGCCAGCAGTTTAGGACCAGTCGGGGGGGAGCTGTTTTTT. The chain employs TRBV27 and TRBJ2-2; D is ambiguous. Trimming left V 2 bases short and J 8 bases short, with 12 bases between. The V gene's germline CDR1 is MNHEY and CDR2 SMNVEV (reference sequence). This CDR3 spans 14 amino acids.